The clone carrying this T cell receptor beta chain came up many times. The study profiled TCR beta VDJ and CDR3 using genomic DNA as template. TCRdb redid the calling of the reads with MiXCR, one entry per CDR3 protein. The sample shows over 250,000 distinct CDR3 sequences, roughly 59% of them seen only once. This record belongs to a study of CD8+CD57+ T cells in acquired aplastic anemia. Patients selected for sequencing had displayed CD8+CD57+ cell expansion by flow cytometry. Germline CDR1 is LGHDT and CDR2 is YNNKEL (reference sequence). V lost 8 bases and J lost 1; bases outside the gene matches: 3. This CDR3 is 14 amino acids long.

Sequenced sample: sorted CD4+, CD8+, or CD8+CD57+ T cells (not recorded which) from PBMCs. The sequence was obtained from a human donor with aplastic anemia. This chain uses TRBV3-1 with TRBJ1-3; 9 bases align to TRBD1. This CDR3 reads CASWDRASGNTIYF. CDR3 bases: TGTGCCAGCTGGGACAGGGCGTCTGGAAACACCATATATTTT.